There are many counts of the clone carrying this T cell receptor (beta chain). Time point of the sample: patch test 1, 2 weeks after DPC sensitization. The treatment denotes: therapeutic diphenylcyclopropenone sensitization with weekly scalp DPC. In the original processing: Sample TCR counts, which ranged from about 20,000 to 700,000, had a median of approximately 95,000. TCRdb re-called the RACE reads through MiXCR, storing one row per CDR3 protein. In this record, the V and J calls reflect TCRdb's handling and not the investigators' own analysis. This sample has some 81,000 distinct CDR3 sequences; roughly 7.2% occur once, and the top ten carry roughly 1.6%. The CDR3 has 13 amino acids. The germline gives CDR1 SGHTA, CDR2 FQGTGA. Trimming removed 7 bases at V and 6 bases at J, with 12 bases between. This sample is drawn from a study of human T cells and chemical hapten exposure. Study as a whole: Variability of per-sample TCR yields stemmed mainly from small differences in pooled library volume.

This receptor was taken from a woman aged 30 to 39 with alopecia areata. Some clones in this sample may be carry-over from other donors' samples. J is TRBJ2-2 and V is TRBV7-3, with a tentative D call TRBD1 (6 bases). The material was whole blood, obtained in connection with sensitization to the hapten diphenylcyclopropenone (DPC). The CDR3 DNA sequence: TGTGCCAGCACCGAAAGGGGGTCCGGGGAGCTGTTTTTT. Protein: CASTERGSGELFF.